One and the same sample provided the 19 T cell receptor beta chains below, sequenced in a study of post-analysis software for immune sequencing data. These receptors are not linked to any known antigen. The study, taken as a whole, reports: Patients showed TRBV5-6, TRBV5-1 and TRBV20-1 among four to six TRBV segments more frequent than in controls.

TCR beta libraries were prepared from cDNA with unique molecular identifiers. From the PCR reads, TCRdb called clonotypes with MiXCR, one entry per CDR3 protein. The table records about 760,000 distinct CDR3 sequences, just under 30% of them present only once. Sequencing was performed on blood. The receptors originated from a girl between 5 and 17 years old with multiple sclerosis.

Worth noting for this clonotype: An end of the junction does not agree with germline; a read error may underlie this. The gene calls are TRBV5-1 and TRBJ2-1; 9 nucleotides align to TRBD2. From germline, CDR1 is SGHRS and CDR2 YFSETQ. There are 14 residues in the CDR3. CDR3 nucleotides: TGCGCCAGCAGTAGCGGGAGAGGCTACGATGAGCAGTTCTTC. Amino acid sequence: CASSSGRGYDEQFF.

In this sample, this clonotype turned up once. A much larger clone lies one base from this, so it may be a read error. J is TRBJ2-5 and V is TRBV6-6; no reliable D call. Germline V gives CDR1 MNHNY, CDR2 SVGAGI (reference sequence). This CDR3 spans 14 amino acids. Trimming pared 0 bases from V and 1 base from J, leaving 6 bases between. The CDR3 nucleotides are TGTGCCAGCAGTTACTCGGTGACCCAAGAGACCCAGTACTTC. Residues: CASSYSVTQETQYF.

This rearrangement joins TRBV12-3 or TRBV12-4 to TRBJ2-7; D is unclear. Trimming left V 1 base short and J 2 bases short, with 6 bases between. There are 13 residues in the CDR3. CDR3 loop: CASSLGRAYEQYV. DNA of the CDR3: TGTGCCAGCAGTTTAGGCCGAGCCTACGAGCAGTACGTC.

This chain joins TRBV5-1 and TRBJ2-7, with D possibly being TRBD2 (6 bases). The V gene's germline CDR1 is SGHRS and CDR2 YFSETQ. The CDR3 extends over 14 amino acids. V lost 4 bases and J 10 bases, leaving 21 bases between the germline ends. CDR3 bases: TGCGCCAGCAGCACCCGGGACTCCCGCGGCGTTCAGTACTTC. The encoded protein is CASSTRDSRGVQYF.

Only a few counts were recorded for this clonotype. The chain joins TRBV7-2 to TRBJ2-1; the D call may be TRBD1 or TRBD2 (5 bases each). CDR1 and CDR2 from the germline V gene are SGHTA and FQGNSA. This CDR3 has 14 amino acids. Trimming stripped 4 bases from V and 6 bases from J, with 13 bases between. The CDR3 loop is CASSWHGTTNEQFF. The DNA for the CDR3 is TGTGCCAGCAGCTGGCACGGGACGACCAATGAGCAGTTCTTC.

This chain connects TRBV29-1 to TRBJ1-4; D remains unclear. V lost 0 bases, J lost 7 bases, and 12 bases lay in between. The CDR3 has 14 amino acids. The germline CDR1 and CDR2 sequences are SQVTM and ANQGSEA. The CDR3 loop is CSVEDPTQSEKLFF. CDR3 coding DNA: TGCAGCGTTGAAGATCCGACACAATCTGAAAAACTGTTTTTT.

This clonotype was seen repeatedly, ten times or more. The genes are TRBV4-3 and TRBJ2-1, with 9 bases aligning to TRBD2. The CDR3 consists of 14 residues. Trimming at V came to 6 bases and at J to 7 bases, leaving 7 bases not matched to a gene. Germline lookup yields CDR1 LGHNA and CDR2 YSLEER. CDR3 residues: CASSQTSGRNEQFF. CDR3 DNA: TGCGCCAGCAGTCAGACTAGCGGAAGGAATGAGCAGTTCTTC.

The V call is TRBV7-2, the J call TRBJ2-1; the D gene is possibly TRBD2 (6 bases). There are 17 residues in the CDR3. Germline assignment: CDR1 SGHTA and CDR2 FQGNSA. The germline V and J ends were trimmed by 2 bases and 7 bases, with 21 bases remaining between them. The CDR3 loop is CASSLNTGATLGNEQFF. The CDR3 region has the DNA TGTGCCAGCAGCTTAAATACGGGAGCGACCCTAGGGAATGAGCAGTTCTTC.

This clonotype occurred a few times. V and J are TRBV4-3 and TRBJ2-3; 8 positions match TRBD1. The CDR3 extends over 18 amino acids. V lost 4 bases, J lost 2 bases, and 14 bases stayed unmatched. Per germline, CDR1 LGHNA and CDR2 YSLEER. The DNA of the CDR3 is TGCGCCAGCAGCCCACAACCGTACGGGACAGGCAACACAGATACGCAGTATTTT. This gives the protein CASSPQPYGTGNTDTQYF.

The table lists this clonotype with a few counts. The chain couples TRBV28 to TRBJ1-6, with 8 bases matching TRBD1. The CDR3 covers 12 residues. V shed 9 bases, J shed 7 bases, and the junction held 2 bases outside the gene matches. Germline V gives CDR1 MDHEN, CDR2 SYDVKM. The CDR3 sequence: CASGQGNSPLHF. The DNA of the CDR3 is TGTGCCAGTGGACAGGGCAATTCACCCCTCCACTTT.

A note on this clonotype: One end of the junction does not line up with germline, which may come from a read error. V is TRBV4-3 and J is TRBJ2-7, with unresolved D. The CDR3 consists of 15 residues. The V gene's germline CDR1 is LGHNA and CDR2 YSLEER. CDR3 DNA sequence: TGCACCAGCAGCTCTGAGGACGGGTCTTCCTACGAGCAGTACTTC. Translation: CTSSSEDGSSYEQYF.

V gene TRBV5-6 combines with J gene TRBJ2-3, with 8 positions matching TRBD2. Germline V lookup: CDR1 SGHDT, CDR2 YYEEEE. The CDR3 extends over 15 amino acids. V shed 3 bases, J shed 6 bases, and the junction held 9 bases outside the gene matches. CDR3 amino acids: CASSWPVGLGDTQYF. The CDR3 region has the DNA TGTGCCAGCAGCTGGCCTGTGGGACTAGGGGATACGCAGTATTTT.

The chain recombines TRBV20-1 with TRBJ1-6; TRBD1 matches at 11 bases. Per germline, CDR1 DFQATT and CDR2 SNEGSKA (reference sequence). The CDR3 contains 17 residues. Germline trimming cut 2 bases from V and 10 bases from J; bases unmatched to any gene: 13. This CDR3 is CSARRAGDRGTGSPLHF. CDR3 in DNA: TGCAGTGCTAGACGGGCGGGGGACAGGGGGACCGGATCACCCCTCCACTTT.

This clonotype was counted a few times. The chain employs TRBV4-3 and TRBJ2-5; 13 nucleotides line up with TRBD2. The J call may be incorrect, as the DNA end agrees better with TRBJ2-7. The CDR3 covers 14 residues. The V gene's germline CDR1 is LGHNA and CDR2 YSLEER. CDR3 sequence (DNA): TGCGCCAGCAGCCAGGGACTAGCGGGACCCGAGCAGTACTTC. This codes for CASSQGLAGPEQYF.

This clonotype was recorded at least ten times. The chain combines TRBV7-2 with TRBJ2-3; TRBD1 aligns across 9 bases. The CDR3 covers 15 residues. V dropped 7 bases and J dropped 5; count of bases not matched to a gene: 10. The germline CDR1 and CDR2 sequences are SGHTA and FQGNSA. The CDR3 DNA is TGTGCCAGCAATAATAACAGGGGGCGCGGAGATACGCAGTATTTT. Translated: CASNNNRGRGDTQYF.

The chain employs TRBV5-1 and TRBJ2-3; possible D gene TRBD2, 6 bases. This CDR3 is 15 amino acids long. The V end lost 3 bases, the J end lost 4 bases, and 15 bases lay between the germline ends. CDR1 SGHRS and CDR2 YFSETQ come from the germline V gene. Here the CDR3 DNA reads TGCGCCAGCAGCTCTTTGGCTAGCGAACCAGATACGCAGTATTTT. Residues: CASSSLASEPDTQYF.

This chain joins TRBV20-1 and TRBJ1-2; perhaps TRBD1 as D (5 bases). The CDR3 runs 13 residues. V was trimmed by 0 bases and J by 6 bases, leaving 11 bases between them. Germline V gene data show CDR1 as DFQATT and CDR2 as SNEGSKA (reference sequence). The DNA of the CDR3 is TGCAGTGCTAGAGAAGCAGGGCATGATGGCTACACCTTC. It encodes CSAREAGHDGYTF.

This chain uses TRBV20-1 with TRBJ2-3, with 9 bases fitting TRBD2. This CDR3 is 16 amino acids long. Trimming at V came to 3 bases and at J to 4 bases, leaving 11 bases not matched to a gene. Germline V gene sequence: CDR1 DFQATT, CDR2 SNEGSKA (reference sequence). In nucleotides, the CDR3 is TGCAGTGCTAGGTCCCCCTATGCGGGAGGGCCAGATACGCAGTATTTT. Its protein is CSARSPYAGGPDTQYF.

In nucleotides, the CDR3 is TGCAGTGCCTATAGTCGGCAGGGGGCCGCCGAGCAGTACTTC. Amino acid sequence: CSAYSRQGAAEQYF. The genes are TRBV20-1 and TRBJ2-7; TRBD1 matches 8 bases. Per the germline V gene, CDR1 is DFQATT and CDR2 is SNEGSKA (reference sequence). The CDR3 extends over 14 amino acids. The J segment lost 6 bases and the V segment lost 6 bases, leaving 13 bases of the junction unmatched.